One sample yielded the 8 T cell receptor beta chains listed below, sequenced in a study of shared clonotypes between healthy human individuals. The method was immunoSEQ multiplex PCR; TCRdb's version includes in-frame clones alone and lacks a portion of them. The table has 2 million to 2.5 million clones, 85% to 95% seen once. Sequencing input: naive CD4+ T cells from PBMCs. Subset meaning: CD45RA+ positively selected. The source of these receptors is a man between 18 and 35 years old in good health. Some clones in this sample may be carry-over from other donors' samples.

Comment on this clone: Distinct nucleotide sequences in the sample also encode this CDR3. The rearrangement links TRBV18 to TRBJ2-5; 9 bases are a match to TRBD1. The ends lost 2 bases at V and 5 bases at J; junction bases unmatched: 3. Germline assignment: CDR1 KGHSH and CDR2 LQKENI. The CDR3 spans 14 residues. The CDR3 loop reads CASSPTTGGETQYF. CDR3 DNA sequence: TGTGCCAGCTCACCAACCACAGGGGGCGAGACCCAGTACTTC.

This sequence joins TRBV7-8 and TRBJ1-1; 7 nucleotides agree with TRBD1. The CDR3 totals 14 residues. After removal of 3 bases from V and 3 bases from J, the junction contained 4 bases not matched to a gene. CDR1 is SGHVS and CDR2 is FQNEAQ in the germline V gene. The CDR3 reads CASSLTGKDTEAFF. The CDR3, as DNA: TGTGCCAGCAGCTTGACAGGGAAAGACACTGAAGCTTTCTTT. The variable domain in full, completed from reference TRBV7-8 and TRBJ1-1, reads GAGVSQSPRYKVAKRGQDVALRCDPISGHVSLFWYQQALGQGPEFLTYFQNEAQLDKSGLPSDRFFAERPEGSVSTLKIQRTQQEDSAVYLCASSLTGKDTEAFFGQGTRLTVV.

The V call is TRBV5-1, the J call TRBJ2-1, with D unresolved. CDR3 length equals 13 residues. Trimming removed 4 bases from V and 6 bases from J, with 11 bases in between. The V gene's germline CDR1 is SGHRS and CDR2 YFSETQ. The CDR3 coding sequence is TGCGCCAGCAGCCCCGGACCCGGCAATGAGCAGTTCTTC. It codes for CASSPGPGNEQFF.

This clone was observed a single time. The chain carries TRBV7-2 and TRBJ2-6; 8 nucleotides align to TRBD2. Per the germline V gene, CDR1 is SGHTA and CDR2 is FQGNSA. The CDR3 has 17 residues. V lost 5 bases to trimming and J lost 4 bases; unmatched junction nucleotides: 10. Written as DNA, the CDR3 is TGTGCCAGCAGCCCAGTAGCGGGAATTAAGGGGGCCAACGTCCTGACTTTC. Translated: CASSPVAGIKGANVLTF.

The chain links TRBV19 to TRBJ1-2; 8 positions agree with TRBD1. Trimming removed 5 bases from V and 5 bases from J; junction bases left unmatched: 13. CDR3 length equals 16 residues. Germline loops: CDR1 LNHDA, CDR2 SQIVND (reference sequence). The CDR3 DNA reads TGTGCCAGTAGTCCAAAGGGGACAGGTGCTCGATATGGCTACACCTTC. It yields the protein CASSPKGTGARYGYTF.

This clone was recorded once. The rearrangement joins TRBV6-6 to TRBJ2-1; D is unclear. CDR3 length: 13 amino acids. With 3 bases removed from V and 8 bases from J, the gap between germline ends came to 11 bases. Germline V gives CDR1 MNHNY, CDR2 SVGAGI (reference sequence). The CDR3 spells CASSYILRDEQFF. CDR3 DNA: TGTGCCAGCAGTTATATCCTCCGGGATGAGCAGTTCTTC.

V gene TRBV2 combines with J gene TRBJ2-5, with TRBD2 matching over 7 bases. Germline V gives CDR1 SNHLY, CDR2 FYNNEI. J was trimmed by 5 bases and V by 6 bases; bases with no gene match: 6. This CDR3 is 13 amino acids long. CDR3 in DNA: TGTGCCAGCAGGCGGACTAGTTTGGAGACCCAGTACTTC. Protein: CASRRTSLETQYF.

A word on this clone: The sample has other DNA sequences that encode this CDR3 too. V usage is TRBV20-1 and J usage is TRBJ2-5; D remains unclear. The CDR3 loop spans 11 amino acids. Germline lookup yields CDR1 DFQATT and CDR2 SNEGSKA (reference sequence). Trimming removed 6 bases at V and 1 base at J, with 6 bases between. In nucleotides, the CDR3 is TGCAGTGCCAGACGCCAAGAGACCCAGTACTTC. Protein product: CSARRQETQYF.